This TCR beta chain was obtained from a study of blood T cell repertoires in COVID-19. Study information: The United States, Italy and Spain supplied acute and convalescent COVID-19 samples. PBMCs, B-cell-depleted T cells, or T cells provided the cDNA or gDNA that made up the material.

Per germline, CDR1 MGHDK and CDR2 SYGVNS. The CDR3 is made up of 13 amino acids. J lost 8 bases, V lost 8 bases, and 6 bases had no gene match. In the authors' methods: Reference gene primer amplification gave nucleated cell count estimates. The assay was immunoSEQ multiplex PCR, and TCRdb's table has in-frame clones only and misses some. V and J calls and clone size are given by that table; D and trimming were obtained from the DNA. The sample shows 100,000 to 150,000 clones, approximately 90% of them seen only once. Source material: peripheral blood. The source is a man aged 45-60 years with active or convalescent COVID-19. The chain couples TRBV25-1 to TRBJ2-2; TRBD1 matches at 9 bases. CDR3 in DNA: TGTGCCAGCGTCGGGACAGGGTGGGGGGAGCTGTTTTTT. It is translated as CASVGTGWGELFF.